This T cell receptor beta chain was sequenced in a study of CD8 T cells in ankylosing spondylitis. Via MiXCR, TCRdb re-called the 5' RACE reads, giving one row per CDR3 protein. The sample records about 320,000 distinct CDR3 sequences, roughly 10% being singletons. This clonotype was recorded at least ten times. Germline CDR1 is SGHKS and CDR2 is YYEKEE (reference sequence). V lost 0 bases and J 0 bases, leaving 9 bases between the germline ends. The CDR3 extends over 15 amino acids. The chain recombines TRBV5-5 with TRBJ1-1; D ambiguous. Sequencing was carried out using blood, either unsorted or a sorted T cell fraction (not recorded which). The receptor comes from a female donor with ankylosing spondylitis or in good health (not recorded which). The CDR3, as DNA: TGTGCCAGCAGCTTGGCTGGCTCAATGAACACTGAAGCTTTCTTT. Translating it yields CASSLAGSMNTEAFF. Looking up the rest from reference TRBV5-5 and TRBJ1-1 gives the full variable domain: DAGVTQSPTHLIKTRGQQVTLRCSPISGHKSVSWYQQVLGQGPQFIFQYYEKEERGRGNFPDRFSARQFPNYSSELNVNALLLGDSALYLCASSLAGSMNTEAFFGQGTRLTVV.